The rows below give T cell receptor beta chains drawn from one sample of a study of blood T cell repertoires in COVID-19. This table comes from immunoSEQ multiplex PCR, and its TCRdb copy is limited to in-frame clones, with some not included. This sample yields about 69,000 clones, of which approximately 75% are seen a single time; approximately 50% belongs to the top ten. Sequencing was done on a sample of peripheral blood. Every receptor here comes from a human donor in a cohort sampled during active COVID-19. Both conserved end residues are part of each CDR3. D genes are given only for firm matches. The size of a clone is reported for some rows only, either as once, few or many, or as a class for expanded clones.

CDR3aa: CASSWGDRSYNEQFF
CDR3nt: TGCGCCAGCAGCTGGGGGGACAGGTCGTACAATGAGCAGTTCTTC
len: 15
d_gene: TRBD1
v_gene: TRBV5-1
j_gene: TRBJ2-1
abundance: once

CDR3aa: CSVHREISTDTQYF
CDR3nt: TGCAGCGTTCATCGAGAGATTAGCACAGATACGCAGTATTTT
len: 14
d_gene: NA
v_gene: TRBV29-1
j_gene: TRBJ2-3
abundance: NA

CDR3aa: CASGTWQGEQYF
CDR3nt: TGTGCCAGCGGAACTTGGCAGGGAGAGCAGTACTTC
len: 12
d_gene: NA
v_gene: TRBV6-5
j_gene: TRBJ2-7
abundance: few

CDR3aa: CAISEGISNQPQHF
CDR3nt: TGTGCCATCTCGGAGGGGATTAGCAATCAGCCCCAGCATTTT
len: 14
d_gene: NA
v_gene: TRBV10-3
j_gene: TRBJ1-5
abundance: NA

CDR3aa: CASSEDRVYNEQFF
CDR3nt: TGTGCCAGCAGCGAGGACAGGGTGTACAATGAGCAGTTCTTC
len: 14
d_gene: TRBD1
v_gene: TRBV9
j_gene: TRBJ2-1
abundance: NA

CDR3aa: CASSFGSTGSQETQYF
CDR3nt: TGCGCCAGCAGCTTCGGCTCAACAGGGTCCCAAGAGACCCAGTACTTC
len: 16
d_gene: NA
v_gene: TRBV5-1
j_gene: TRBJ2-5
abundance: once

CDR3aa: CASRYTPRGTYTEAFF
CDR3nt: TGTGCCAGCAGATATACTCCCAGGGGCACATACACTGAAGCTTTCTTT
len: 16
d_gene: NA
v_gene: TRBV28
j_gene: TRBJ1-1
abundance: NA

CDR3aa: CASSLVSYEQFF
CDR3nt: TGTGCCAGCAGCTTAGTGAGCTATGAGCAGTTCTTC
len: 12
d_gene: NA
v_gene: TRBV5-4
j_gene: TRBJ2-1
abundance: few

CDR3aa: CASINRGIREAFF
CDR3nt: TGCGCCAGCATTAACAGGGGGATCCGGGAAGCTTTCTTT
len: 13
d_gene: TRBD1
v_gene: TRBV10-2
j_gene: TRBJ1-1
abundance: NA

CDR3aa: CASSPSLAGASYEQYF
CDR3nt: TGTGCCAGCAGCCCCTCCCTGGCGGGGGCCTCCTACGAGCAGTACTTC
len: 16
d_gene: NA
v_gene: TRBV4-2
j_gene: TRBJ2-7
abundance: few

CDR3aa: CASSGGQGGDTQYF
CDR3nt: TGTGCCAGCAGCGGCGGACAGGGTGGAGATACGCAGTATTTT
len: 14
d_gene: TRBD1
v_gene: TRBV5-5
j_gene: TRBJ2-3
abundance: NA

CDR3aa: CASSQGIPGPDTQYF
CDR3nt: TGCGCCAGCAGCCAGGGGATTCCGGGCCCAGATACGCAGTATTTT
len: 15
d_gene: NA
v_gene: TRBV5-1
j_gene: TRBJ2-3
abundance: once

CDR3aa: CASSPGQGGHGNTIYF
CDR3nt: TGCGCCAGCAGCCCCGGGCAGGGGGGACATGGAAACACCATATATTTT
len: 16
d_gene: TRBD1
v_gene: TRBV5-1
j_gene: TRBJ1-3
abundance: NA

CDR3aa: CASSQGLSNQPQHF
CDR3nt: TGTGCCAGCAGCCAGGGCCTTAGCAATCAGCCCCAGCATTTT
len: 14
d_gene: NA
v_gene: TRBV3-1/TRBV3-2
j_gene: TRBJ1-5
abundance: once

CDR3aa: CASCPGQNSGNTIYF
CDR3nt: TGTGCCAGTTGTCCCGGACAGAACTCTGGAAACACCATATATTTT
len: 15
d_gene: NA
v_gene: TRBV19
j_gene: TRBJ1-3
abundance: once

CDR3aa: CASSFDSRSQETQYF
CDR3nt: TGTGCCAGCAGTTTTGACAGTCGCTCACAAGAGACCCAGTACTTC
len: 15
d_gene: NA
v_gene: TRBV28
j_gene: TRBJ2-5
abundance: NA

CDR3aa: CASSLGDTNSPLHF
CDR3nt: TGTGCCAGCAGCTTAGGCGACACCAATTCACCCCTCCACTTT
len: 14
d_gene: NA
v_gene: TRBV5-4
j_gene: TRBJ1-6
abundance: NA

CDR3aa: CASSSQTGPNEKLFF
CDR3nt: TGTGCCAGCAGCTCTCAGACAGGACCTAATGAAAAACTGTTTTTT
len: 15
d_gene: NA
v_gene: TRBV7-2
j_gene: TRBJ1-4
abundance: NA

CDR3aa: CAWRHIGYTF
CDR3nt: TGTGCCTGGAGACATATAGGCTACACCTTC
len: 10
d_gene: NA
v_gene: TRBV30
j_gene: TRBJ1-2
abundance: NA

CDR3aa: CAWSVQGDQPQHF
CDR3nt: TGTGCCTGGAGTGTACAGGGCGATCAGCCCCAGCATTTT
len: 13
d_gene: NA
v_gene: TRBV30
j_gene: TRBJ1-5
abundance: medium-sized

CDR3aa: CASRGPGTGEADTQYF
CDR3nt: TGTGCCAGCAGGGGGCCCGGGACAGGGGAGGCAGATACGCAGTATTTT
len: 16
d_gene: TRBD1
v_gene: TRBV2
j_gene: TRBJ2-3
abundance: NA

CDR3aa: CASSLSGPGNTDTQYF
CDR3nt: TGCGCCAGCAGCTTAAGCGGTCCTGGGAACACAGATACGCAGTATTTT
len: 16
d_gene: NA
v_gene: TRBV5-1
j_gene: TRBJ2-3
abundance: NA

CDR3aa: CASRAPASGGLGFF
CDR3nt: TGCGCCAGCAGGGCCCCGGCTAGCGGGGGTTTAGGGTTCTTC
len: 14
d_gene: TRBD2
v_gene: TRBV10-2
j_gene: TRBJ2-1
abundance: NA

CDR3aa: CAWSEGTGGIQPQHF
CDR3nt: TGTGCCTGGAGTGAGGGGACAGGGGGCATTCAGCCCCAGCATTTT
len: 15
d_gene: TRBD1
v_gene: TRBV30
j_gene: TRBJ1-5
abundance: NA

CDR3aa: CASSSTGLWSNQPQHF
CDR3nt: TGTGCCAGCAGTTCCACAGGGTTATGGAGCAATCAGCCCCAGCATTTT
len: 16
d_gene: NA
v_gene: TRBV6-5
j_gene: TRBJ1-5
abundance: few

CDR3aa: CASSLVAGSGEQYF
CDR3nt: TGTGCCAGCAGCTTAGTTGCGGGGTCCGGGGAGCAGTACTTC
len: 14
d_gene: NA
v_gene: TRBV7-9
j_gene: TRBJ2-7
abundance: NA

CDR3aa: CASSLLWGPLNTGELFF
CDR3nt: TGTGCCAGCAGCTTACTCTGGGGGCCTCTAAACACCGGGGAGCTGTTTTTT
len: 17
d_gene: NA
v_gene: TRBV7-6
j_gene: TRBJ2-2
abundance: few

CDR3aa: CASSRDRGHSNEKLFF
CDR3nt: TGTGCCAGCTCACGAGACAGGGGGCATAGTAATGAAAAACTGTTTTTT
len: 16
d_gene: TRBD1
v_gene: TRBV18
j_gene: TRBJ1-4
abundance: NA

CDR3aa: CASRTVGNTIYF
CDR3nt: TGTGCCAGCAGGACAGTTGGAAACACCATATATTTT
len: 12
d_gene: NA
v_gene: TRBV28
j_gene: TRBJ1-3
abundance: once

CDR3aa: CASSLPDRGLTDTQYF
CDR3nt: TGTGCCAGCAGCTTACCCGACAGGGGACTCACAGATACGCAGTATTTT
len: 16
d_gene: TRBD1
v_gene: TRBV7-9
j_gene: TRBJ2-3
abundance: NA

CDR3aa: CASSPLEANNEQFF
CDR3nt: TGTGCCAGCAGCCCACTCGAGGCTAACAATGAGCAGTTCTTC
len: 14
d_gene: NA
v_gene: TRBV14
j_gene: TRBJ2-1
abundance: NA

CDR3aa: CASSWGLGGETQYF
CDR3nt: TGTGCCAGCAGCTGGGGACTAGGGGGAGAGACCCAGTACTTC
len: 14
d_gene: TRBD2
v_gene: TRBV7-2
j_gene: TRBJ2-5
abundance: few

CDR3aa: CASSIGTGNQPQHF
CDR3nt: TGTGCCAGCAGTATAGGGACAGGCAATCAGCCCCAGCATTTT
len: 14
d_gene: TRBD1
v_gene: TRBV28
j_gene: TRBJ1-5
abundance: NA

CDR3aa: CASSFGQGGQETQYF
CDR3nt: TGTGCTAGCAGCTTTGGTCAGGGGGGCCAGGAGACCCAGTACTTC
len: 15
d_gene: NA
v_gene: TRBV7-7
j_gene: TRBJ2-5
abundance: NA

CDR3aa: CASSQASEGGGELFF
CDR3nt: TGTGCCAGCAGCCAAGCCTCCGAGGGTGGCGGGGAGCTGTTTTTT
len: 15
d_gene: NA
v_gene: TRBV4-2
j_gene: TRBJ2-2
abundance: NA

CDR3aa: CASTRGTGNEQFF
CDR3nt: TGTGCCAGTACCCGAGGGACTGGGAATGAGCAGTTCTTC
len: 13
d_gene: NA
v_gene: TRBV19
j_gene: TRBJ2-1
abundance: NA

CDR3aa: CASSLAGRQDEQYF
CDR3nt: TGCGCCAGCAGTTTAGCGGGAAGACAGGACGAGCAGTACTTC
len: 14
d_gene: TRBD2
v_gene: TRBV10-2
j_gene: TRBJ2-7
abundance: NA

CDR3aa: CASSRQSYEQYF
CDR3nt: TGTGCCAGCTCACGACAGTCCTACGAGCAGTACTTC
len: 12
d_gene: NA
v_gene: TRBV18
j_gene: TRBJ2-7
abundance: NA

CDR3aa: CASRLQGHEAFF
CDR3nt: TGTGCCAGCCGACTCCAGGGACACGAAGCTTTCTTT
len: 12
d_gene: NA
v_gene: TRBV2
j_gene: TRBJ1-1
abundance: NA

CDR3aa: CASSSKGLNTGELFF
CDR3nt: TGTGCCAGCAGCTCGAAGGGGCTGAACACCGGGGAGCTGTTTTTT
len: 15
d_gene: NA
v_gene: TRBV3-1/TRBV3-2
j_gene: TRBJ2-2
abundance: few

CDR3aa: CASSPLAQGAGEQYF
CDR3nt: TGTGCCAGCAGCCCTCTTGCACAGGGGGCGGGGGAGCAGTACTTC
len: 15
d_gene: TRBD1
v_gene: TRBV3-1/TRBV3-2
j_gene: TRBJ2-7
abundance: NA

CDR3aa: CASNTGVAVWTEAFF
CDR3nt: TGTGCCAGTAACACAGGGGTCGCAGTTTGGACTGAAGCTTTCTTT
len: 15
d_gene: TRBD1
v_gene: TRBV19
j_gene: TRBJ1-1
abundance: NA

CDR3aa: CASSTPSPLRRETGTDTQYF
CDR3nt: TGTGCCAGCAGCACACCCTCTCCCCTACGTCGGGAGACTGGGACAGATACGCAGTATTTT
len: 20
d_gene: NA
v_gene: TRBV21-1
j_gene: TRBJ2-3
abundance: NA

CDR3aa: CASSQGPLGGAGANVLTF
CDR3nt: TGTGCCAGCAGCCAAGGTCCCCTCGGGGGGGCTGGGGCCAACGTCCTGACTTTC
len: 18
d_gene: TRBD2
v_gene: TRBV3-1/TRBV3-2
j_gene: TRBJ2-6
abundance: few